A few counts support the clone carrying this T cell receptor (beta chain). After removal of 5 bases from V and 2 bases from J, the junction contained 8 bases not matched to a gene. The CDR3 is 14 residues long. In germline, CDR1 is DFQATT, CDR2 SNEGSKA (reference sequence). One entry per CDR3 protein results from TCRdb running MiXCR on the RT-PCR reads. The sample records 900,000 to 1,000,000 distinct CDR3 sequences, 18% being singletons. This entry belongs to a study of patients and donors after allogeneic stem cell transplantation. This chain joins TRBV20-1 and TRBJ2-7; 8 nucleotides match TRBD2. The sequence came from a human donor who was either an allogeneic HSCT recipient or a stem cell or donor lymphocyte infusion donor (not recorded which). It is not recorded whose cells these are; they may come from a transplant donor. The sequenced sample consisted of blood, either unsorted or a sorted T cell fraction (not recorded which). The CDR3, as DNA: TGCAGTGCTCGCAGCGGGAGACGTACCTACGAGCAGTACTTC. It specifies CSARSGRRTYEQYF.